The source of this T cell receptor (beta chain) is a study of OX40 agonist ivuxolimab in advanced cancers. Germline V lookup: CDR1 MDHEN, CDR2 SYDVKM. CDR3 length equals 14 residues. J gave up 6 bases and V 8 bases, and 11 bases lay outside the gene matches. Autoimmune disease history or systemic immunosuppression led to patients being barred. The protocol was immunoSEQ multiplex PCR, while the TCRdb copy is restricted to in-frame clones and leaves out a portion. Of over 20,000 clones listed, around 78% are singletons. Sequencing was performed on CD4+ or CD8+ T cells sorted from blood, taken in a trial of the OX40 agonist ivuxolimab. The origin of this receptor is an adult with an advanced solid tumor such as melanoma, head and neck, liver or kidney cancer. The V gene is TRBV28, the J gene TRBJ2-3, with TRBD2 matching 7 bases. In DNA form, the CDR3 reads TGTGCCAGCCGGGGGGACGGGGATTTGGATACGCAGTATTTT. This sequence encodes CASRGDGDLDTQYF.